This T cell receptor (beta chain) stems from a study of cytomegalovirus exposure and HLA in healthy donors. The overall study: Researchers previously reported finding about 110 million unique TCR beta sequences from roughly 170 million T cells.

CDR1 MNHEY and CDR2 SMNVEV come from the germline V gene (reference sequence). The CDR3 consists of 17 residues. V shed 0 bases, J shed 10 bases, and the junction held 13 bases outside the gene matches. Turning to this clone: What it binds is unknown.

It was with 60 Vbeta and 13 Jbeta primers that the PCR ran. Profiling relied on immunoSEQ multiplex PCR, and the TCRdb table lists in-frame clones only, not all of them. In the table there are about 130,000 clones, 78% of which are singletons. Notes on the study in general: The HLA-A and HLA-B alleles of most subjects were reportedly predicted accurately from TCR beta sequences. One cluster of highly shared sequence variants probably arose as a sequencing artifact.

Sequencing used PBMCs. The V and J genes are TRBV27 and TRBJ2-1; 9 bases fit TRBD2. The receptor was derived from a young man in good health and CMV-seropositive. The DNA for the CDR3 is TGTGCCAGCAGTTTATCGAGTAGCGGGAGTATCTTTGTCGAGCAGTTCTTC. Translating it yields CASSLSSSGSIFVEQFF.